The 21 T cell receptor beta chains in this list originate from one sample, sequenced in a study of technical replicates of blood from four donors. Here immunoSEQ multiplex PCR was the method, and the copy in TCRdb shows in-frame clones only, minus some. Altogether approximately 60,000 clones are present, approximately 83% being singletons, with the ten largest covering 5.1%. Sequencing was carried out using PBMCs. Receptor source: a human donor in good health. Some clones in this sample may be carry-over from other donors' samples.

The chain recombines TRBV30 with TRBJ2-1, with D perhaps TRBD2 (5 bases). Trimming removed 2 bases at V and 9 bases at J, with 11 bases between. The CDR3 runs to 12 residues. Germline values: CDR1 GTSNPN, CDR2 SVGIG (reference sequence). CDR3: CAWSLSGTEQFF. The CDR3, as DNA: TGTGCCTGGAGTCTAAGCGGAACTGAGCAGTTCTTC.

The CDR3 sequence is CASSSTDRSHEQFF. DNA for the CDR3: TGTGCCAGCAGCTCGACGGACAGGTCACATGAGCAGTTCTTC. V is TRBV7-2 and J is TRBJ2-1; 7 bases line up with TRBD1. The V and J ends lost 4 bases and 8 bases, in that order; junction bases with no gene match: 8. CDR1 and CDR2 from the germline V gene are SGHTA and FQGNSA. The CDR3 is made up of 14 amino acids.

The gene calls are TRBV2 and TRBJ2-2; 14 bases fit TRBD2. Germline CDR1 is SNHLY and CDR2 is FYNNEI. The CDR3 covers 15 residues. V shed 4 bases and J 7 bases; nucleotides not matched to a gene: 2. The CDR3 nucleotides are TGTGCCAGCAGTGCGACTAGCGGGAGGGTCGGGGAGCTGTTTTTT. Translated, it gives CASSATSGRVGELFF.

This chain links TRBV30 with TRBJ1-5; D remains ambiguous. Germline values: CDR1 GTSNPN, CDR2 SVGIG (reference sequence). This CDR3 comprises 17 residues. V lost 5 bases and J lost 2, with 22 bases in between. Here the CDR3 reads CAWAPSSRGSGNQPQHF. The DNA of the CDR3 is TGTGCCTGGGCCCCCAGCAGTCGGGGATCTGGCAATCAGCCCCAGCATTTT.

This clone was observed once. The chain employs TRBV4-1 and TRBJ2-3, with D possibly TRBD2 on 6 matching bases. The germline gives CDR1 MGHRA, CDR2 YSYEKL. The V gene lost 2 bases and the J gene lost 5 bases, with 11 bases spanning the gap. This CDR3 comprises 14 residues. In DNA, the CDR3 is TGCGCCAGCAGCCAACCTAGCGAGGGAGATACGCAGTATTTT. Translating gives CASSQPSEGDTQYF.

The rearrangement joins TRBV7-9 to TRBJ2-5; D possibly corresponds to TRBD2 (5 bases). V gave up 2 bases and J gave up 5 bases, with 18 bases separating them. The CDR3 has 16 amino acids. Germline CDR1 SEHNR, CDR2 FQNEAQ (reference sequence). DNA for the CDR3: TGTGCCAGCAGCTTAAGCCCCGCCGGGGTTGGGGAGACCCAGTACTTC. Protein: CASSLSPAGVGETQYF. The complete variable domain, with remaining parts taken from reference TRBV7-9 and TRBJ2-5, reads DTGVSQNPRHKITKRGQNVTFRCDPISEHNRLYWYRQTLGQGPEFLTYFQNEAQLEKSRLLSDRFSAERPKGSFSTLEIQRTEQGDSAMYLCASSLSPAGVGETQYFGPGTRLLVL.

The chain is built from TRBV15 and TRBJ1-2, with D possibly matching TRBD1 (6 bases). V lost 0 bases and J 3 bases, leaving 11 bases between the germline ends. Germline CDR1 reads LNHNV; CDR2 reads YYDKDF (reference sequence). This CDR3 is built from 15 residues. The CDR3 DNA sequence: TGTGCCACCAGCAGAGATCTAGGACAGTACTATGGCTACACCTTC. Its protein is CATSRDLGQYYGYTF. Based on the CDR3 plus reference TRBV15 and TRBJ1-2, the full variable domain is DAMVIQNPRYQVTQFGKPVTLSCSQTLNHNVMYWYQQKSSQAPKLLFHYYDKDFNNEADTPDNFQSRRPNTSFCFLDIRSPGLGDTAMYLCATSRDLGQYYGYTFGSGTRLTVV.

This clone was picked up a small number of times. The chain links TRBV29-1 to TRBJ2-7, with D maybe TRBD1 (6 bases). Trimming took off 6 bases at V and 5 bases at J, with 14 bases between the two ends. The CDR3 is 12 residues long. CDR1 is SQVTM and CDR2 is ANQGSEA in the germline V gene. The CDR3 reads CSVTGTTHEQYF. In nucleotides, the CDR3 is TGCAGCGTCACCGGGACAACCCACGAGCAGTACTTC.

This CDR3 is CASSPTSALTYEQYF. In nucleotides, the CDR3 is TGTGCCAGCTCACCAACTAGCGCCTTAACCTACGAGCAGTACTTC. The chain is built from TRBV18 and TRBJ2-7; 7 bases fit TRBD2. The CDR3 runs 15 residues. CDR1 KGHSH and CDR2 LQKENI come from the germline V gene. Trimming cost V 2 bases and J 2 bases; bases outside gene matches: 6. The full variable domain, completed using reference TRBV18 and TRBJ2-7, is NAGVMQNPRHLVRRRGQEARLRCSPMKGHSHVYWYRQLPEEGLKFMVYLQKENIIDESGMPKERFSAEFPKEGPSILRIQQVVRGDSAAYFCASSPTSALTYEQYFGPGTRLTVT.

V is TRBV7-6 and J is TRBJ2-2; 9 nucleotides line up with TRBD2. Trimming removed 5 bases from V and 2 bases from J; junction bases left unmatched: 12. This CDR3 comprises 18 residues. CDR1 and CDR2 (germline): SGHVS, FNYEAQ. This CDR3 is CASSPRGSGGSNTGELFF. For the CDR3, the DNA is TGTGCCAGCAGCCCCCGGGGTAGCGGGGGTAGCAACACCGGGGAGCTGTTTTTT.

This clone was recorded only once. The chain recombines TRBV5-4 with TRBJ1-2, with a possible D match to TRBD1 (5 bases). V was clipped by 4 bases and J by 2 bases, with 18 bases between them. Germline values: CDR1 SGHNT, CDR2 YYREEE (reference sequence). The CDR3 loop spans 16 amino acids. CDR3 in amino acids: CASSPAGGTVNYGYTF. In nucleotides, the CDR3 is TGTGCCAGCAGCCCCGCCGGGGGTACAGTCAACTATGGCTACACCTTC.

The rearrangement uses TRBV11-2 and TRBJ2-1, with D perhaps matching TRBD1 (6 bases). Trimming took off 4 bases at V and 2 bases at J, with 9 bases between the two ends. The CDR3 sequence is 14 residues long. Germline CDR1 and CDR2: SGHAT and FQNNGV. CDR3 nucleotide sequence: TGTGCCAGCAGCTCCGAGGGGGCCTACAATGAGCAGTTCTTC. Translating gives CASSSEGAYNEQFF.

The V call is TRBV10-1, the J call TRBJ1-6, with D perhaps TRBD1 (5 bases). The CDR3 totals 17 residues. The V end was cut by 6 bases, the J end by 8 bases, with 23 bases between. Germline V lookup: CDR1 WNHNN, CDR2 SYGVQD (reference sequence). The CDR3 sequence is CASRDGPEGAGDSPLHF. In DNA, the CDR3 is TGCGCCAGCAGGGACGGCCCGGAAGGGGCGGGAGATTCACCCCTCCACTTT.

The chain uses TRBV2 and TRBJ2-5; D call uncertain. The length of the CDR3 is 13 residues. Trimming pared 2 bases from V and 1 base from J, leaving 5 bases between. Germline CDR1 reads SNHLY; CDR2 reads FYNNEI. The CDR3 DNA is TGTGCCAGCAGTGAACGGTCCCAAGAGACCCAGTACTTC. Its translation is CASSERSQETQYF.

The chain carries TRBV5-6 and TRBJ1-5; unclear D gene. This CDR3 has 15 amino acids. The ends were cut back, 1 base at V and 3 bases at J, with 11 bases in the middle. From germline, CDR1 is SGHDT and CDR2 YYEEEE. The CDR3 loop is CASSLTPAANQPQHF. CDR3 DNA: TGTGCCAGCAGCTTGACCCCCGCGGCCAATCAGCCCCAGCATTTT.

CDR3 in amino acids: CASSSGTGGYNSPLHF. Here the CDR3 DNA reads TGTGCCAGCAGCTCCGGGACAGGAGGCTATAATTCACCCCTCCACTTT. The V and J genes are TRBV7-6 and TRBJ1-6, with 8 bases lining up with TRBD1. The CDR3 is 16 residues long. Germline trimming cut 4 bases from V and 3 bases from J; bases unmatched to any gene: 5. In germline, CDR1 is SGHVS, CDR2 FNYEAQ.

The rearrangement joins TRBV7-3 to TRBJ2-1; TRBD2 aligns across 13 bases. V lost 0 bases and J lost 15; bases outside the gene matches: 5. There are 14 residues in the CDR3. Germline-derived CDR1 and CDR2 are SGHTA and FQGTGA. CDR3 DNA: TGTGCCAGCAGCTTAACAACTAGCGGGAGGGTGGTGTTCTTC. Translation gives CASSLTTSGRVVFF.

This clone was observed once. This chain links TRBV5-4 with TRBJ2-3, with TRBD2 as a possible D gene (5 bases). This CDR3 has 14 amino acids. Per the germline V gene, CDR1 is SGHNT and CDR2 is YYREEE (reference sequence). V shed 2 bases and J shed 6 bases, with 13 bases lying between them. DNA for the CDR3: TGTGCCAGCAGCTTCGGGGTGGCCGCGGATACGCAGTATTTT. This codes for CASSFGVAADTQYF.

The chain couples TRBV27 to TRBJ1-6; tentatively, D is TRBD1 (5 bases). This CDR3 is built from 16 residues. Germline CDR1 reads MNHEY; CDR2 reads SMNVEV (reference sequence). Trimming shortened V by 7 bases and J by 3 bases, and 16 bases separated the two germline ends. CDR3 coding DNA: TGTGCCAGCATCACATTGGGGGGTGGCTATAATTCACCCCTCCACTTT. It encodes CASITLGGGYNSPLHF.

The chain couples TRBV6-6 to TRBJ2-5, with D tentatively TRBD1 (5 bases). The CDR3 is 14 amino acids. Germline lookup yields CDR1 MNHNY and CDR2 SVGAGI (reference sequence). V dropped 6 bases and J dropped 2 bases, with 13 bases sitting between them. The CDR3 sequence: CASSPPRQQETQYF. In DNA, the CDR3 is TGTGCCAGCAGCCCACCCCGACAGCAAGAGACCCAGTACTTC.

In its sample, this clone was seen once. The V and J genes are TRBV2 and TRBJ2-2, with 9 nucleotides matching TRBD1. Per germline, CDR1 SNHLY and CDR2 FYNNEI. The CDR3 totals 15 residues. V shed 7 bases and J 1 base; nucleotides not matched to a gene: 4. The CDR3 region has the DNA TGTGCCAGCATCCGGACAGGGGAGAACACCGGGGAGCTGTTTTTT. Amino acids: CASIRTGENTGELFF.